This is a list of T cell receptor beta chains from one sample in a study of post-analysis software for immune sequencing data. TCRdb re-called the PCR reads through MiXCR, storing one row per CDR3 protein. The sample lists roughly 800,000 distinct CDR3 sequences; 40% to 55% were seen once. The sequenced sample consisted of blood. These receptor sequences come from a girl under 18 with multiple sclerosis. Both conserved end residues are part of each CDR3. D genes are given only for firm matches. Expanded clones are given a class, and other clones once, few, many or no size at all.

V gene: TRBV4-1; J gene: TRBJ2-1; clone size: .; D gene: TRBD2; CDR3 DNA: TGCGCCAGCAGCCAAGAGAGTGGACTAGTAATTGAGCAGTTCTTC; CDR3 protein: CASSQESGLVIEQFF
V gene: TRBV4-2; J gene: TRBJ2-1; clone size: few; D gene: TRBD1; CDR3 DNA: TGTGCCAGCAGCCAAGTGGACAGGGATGAGCAGTTCTTC; CDR3 protein: CASSQVDRDEQFF
V gene: TRBV29-1; J gene: TRBJ2-7; clone size: few; D gene: .; CDR3 DNA: TGCAGCGCCCTAGAGCGGCGGGACTCATGGGAGCAGTACTTC; CDR3 protein: CSALERRDSWEQYF
V gene: TRBV29-1; J gene: TRBJ2-7; clone size: few; D gene: .; CDR3 DNA: TGCAGCGTAAAACCAGGACTTTGGACCTACGAGCAGTACTTC; CDR3 protein: CSVKPGLWTYEQYF
V gene: TRBV2; J gene: TRBJ2-1; clone size: once; D gene: TRBD2; CDR3 DNA: TGTGCCAGATCGACTAGCGGGAGGGCCTGGATAATTAAGAATGAGCAGTTCTTC; CDR3 protein: CARSTSGRAWIIKNEQFF
V gene: TRBV3-1; J gene: TRBJ1-2; clone size: few; D gene: .; CDR3 DNA: TGTGCCAGCAGCCAAGCCCATCAGGGAAACTATGGCTACACCTTC; CDR3 protein: CASSQAHQGNYGYTF
V gene: TRBV4-2; J gene: TRBJ1-2; clone size: .; D gene: TRBD1; CDR3 DNA: TGTGCCAGCAGCCAAGATCAGGACAGGGACTATGGCTACACCTTC; CDR3 protein: CASSQDQDRDYGYTF
V gene: TRBV20-1; J gene: TRBJ2-1; clone size: .; D gene: TRBD2; CDR3 DNA: TGCAGTGCTGGGGGGACTAGTCGTTGGGATGAGCAGTTCTTC; CDR3 protein: CSAGGTSRWDEQFF
V gene: TRBV7-2; J gene: TRBJ2-3; clone size: few; D gene: .; CDR3 DNA: TGTGCCAGCAGTCGAGATACCACAGATACGCAGTATTTT; CDR3 protein: CASSRDTTDTQYF
V gene: TRBV12-3/TRBV12-4; J gene: TRBJ2-7; clone size: few; D gene: TRBD2; CDR3 DNA: TGTGCCAGCCGGGGGGGCTCTACCTACGAGCAGTACTTC; CDR3 protein: CASRGGSTYEQYF
V gene: TRBV5-6; J gene: TRBJ2-7; clone size: few; D gene: .; CDR3 DNA: TGTGCCAGCAGCTTGGTGGGCAGGCGGCTCGAGCAGTACTTC; CDR3 protein: CASSLVGRRLEQYF
V gene: TRBV3-1; J gene: TRBJ2-1; clone size: .; D gene: .; CDR3 DNA: TGTGCCAGCAGCCAAGCAGCGGTCAGCTCCTACAATGAGCAGTTCTTC; CDR3 protein: CASSQAAVSSYNEQFF
V gene: TRBV4-2; J gene: TRBJ2-7; clone size: .; D gene: TRBD2; CDR3 DNA: TGTGCCAGCAGCCAAGAACTCAGCGGGAGTGACGAGCAGTACTTC; CDR3 protein: CASSQELSGSDEQYF
V gene: TRBV20-1; J gene: TRBJ2-7; clone size: few; D gene: TRBD2; CDR3 DNA: TGCAGTGCTAGGGGACTAGCGGGAGCTGGAGACGAGCAGTACTTC; CDR3 protein: CSARGLAGAGDEQYF
V gene: TRBV9; J gene: TRBJ2-7; clone size: .; D gene: .; CDR3 DNA: TGTGCCAGCAGCGTAGATGGGTCCGTGGACGAGCAGTACTTC; CDR3 protein: CASSVDGSVDEQYF
V gene: TRBV15; J gene: TRBJ1-5; clone size: .; D gene: .; CDR3 DNA: TGTGCCACCAGCAACGGGCGGTTTAGCAATCAGCCCCAGCATTTT; CDR3 protein: CATSNGRFSNQPQHF
V gene: TRBV20-1; J gene: TRBJ2-1; clone size: .; D gene: TRBD1; CDR3 DNA: TGCAGTGCTAGGGGGGACAGTAACGATGAGCAGTTCTTC; CDR3 protein: CSARGDSNDEQFF
V gene: TRBV5-8; J gene: TRBJ2-1; clone size: .; D gene: .; CDR3 DNA: TGTGCCAGCAGCTTGGTGACAAGCTCCTACAATGAGCAGTTCTTC; CDR3 protein: CASSLVTSSYNEQFF
V gene: TRBV28; J gene: TRBJ1-2; clone size: few; D gene: .; CDR3 DNA: TGTGCCAGCAGTTTTCGAGGGGGTGGCTACACCTTC; CDR3 protein: CASSFRGGGYTF